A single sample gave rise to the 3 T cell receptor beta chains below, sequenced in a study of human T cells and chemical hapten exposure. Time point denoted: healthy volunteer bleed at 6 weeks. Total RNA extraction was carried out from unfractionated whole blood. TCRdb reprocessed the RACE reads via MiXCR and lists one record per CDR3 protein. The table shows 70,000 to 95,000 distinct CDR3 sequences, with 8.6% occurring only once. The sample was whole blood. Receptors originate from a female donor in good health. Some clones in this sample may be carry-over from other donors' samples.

The CDR3 sequence is CASNRQGVTDTQYF. DNA of the CDR3: TGTGCCAGCAATAGACAGGGGGTCACAGATACGCAGTATTTT. The V and J genes are TRBV2 and TRBJ2-3, with TRBD1 matching 9 bases. After removal of 7 bases from V and 2 bases from J, the junction contained 4 bases not matched to a gene. The germline V gene encodes CDR1 SNHLY and CDR2 FYNNEI. The CDR3 sequence is 14 residues long.

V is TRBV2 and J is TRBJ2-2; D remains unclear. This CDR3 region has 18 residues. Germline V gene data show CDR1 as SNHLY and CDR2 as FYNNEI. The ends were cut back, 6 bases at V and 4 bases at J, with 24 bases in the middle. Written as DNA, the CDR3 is TGTGCCAGCAGCGAAACTGACCCCCCGAGGCCCGTCACCGGGGAGCTGTTTTTT. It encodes CASSETDPPRPVTGELFF. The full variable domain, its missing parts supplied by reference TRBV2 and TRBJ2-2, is EPEVTQTPSHQVTQMGQEVILRCVPISNHLYFYWYRQILGQKVEFLVSFYNNEISEKSEIFDDQFSVERPDGSNFTLKIRSTKLEDSAMYFCASSETDPPRPVTGELFFGEGSRLTVL.

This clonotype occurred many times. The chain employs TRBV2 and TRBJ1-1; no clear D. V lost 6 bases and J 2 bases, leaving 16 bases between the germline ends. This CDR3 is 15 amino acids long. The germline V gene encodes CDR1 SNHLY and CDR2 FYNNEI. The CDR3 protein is CASRAWRGSNTEAFF. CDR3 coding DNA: TGTGCCAGCAGGGCTTGGAGAGGGTCTAACACTGAAGCTTTCTTT. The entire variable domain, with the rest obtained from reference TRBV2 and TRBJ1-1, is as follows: EPEVTQTPSHQVTQMGQEVILRCVPISNHLYFYWYRQILGQKVEFLVSFYNNEISEKSEIFDDQFSVERPDGSNFTLKIRSTKLEDSAMYFCASRAWRGSNTEAFFGQGTRLTVV.